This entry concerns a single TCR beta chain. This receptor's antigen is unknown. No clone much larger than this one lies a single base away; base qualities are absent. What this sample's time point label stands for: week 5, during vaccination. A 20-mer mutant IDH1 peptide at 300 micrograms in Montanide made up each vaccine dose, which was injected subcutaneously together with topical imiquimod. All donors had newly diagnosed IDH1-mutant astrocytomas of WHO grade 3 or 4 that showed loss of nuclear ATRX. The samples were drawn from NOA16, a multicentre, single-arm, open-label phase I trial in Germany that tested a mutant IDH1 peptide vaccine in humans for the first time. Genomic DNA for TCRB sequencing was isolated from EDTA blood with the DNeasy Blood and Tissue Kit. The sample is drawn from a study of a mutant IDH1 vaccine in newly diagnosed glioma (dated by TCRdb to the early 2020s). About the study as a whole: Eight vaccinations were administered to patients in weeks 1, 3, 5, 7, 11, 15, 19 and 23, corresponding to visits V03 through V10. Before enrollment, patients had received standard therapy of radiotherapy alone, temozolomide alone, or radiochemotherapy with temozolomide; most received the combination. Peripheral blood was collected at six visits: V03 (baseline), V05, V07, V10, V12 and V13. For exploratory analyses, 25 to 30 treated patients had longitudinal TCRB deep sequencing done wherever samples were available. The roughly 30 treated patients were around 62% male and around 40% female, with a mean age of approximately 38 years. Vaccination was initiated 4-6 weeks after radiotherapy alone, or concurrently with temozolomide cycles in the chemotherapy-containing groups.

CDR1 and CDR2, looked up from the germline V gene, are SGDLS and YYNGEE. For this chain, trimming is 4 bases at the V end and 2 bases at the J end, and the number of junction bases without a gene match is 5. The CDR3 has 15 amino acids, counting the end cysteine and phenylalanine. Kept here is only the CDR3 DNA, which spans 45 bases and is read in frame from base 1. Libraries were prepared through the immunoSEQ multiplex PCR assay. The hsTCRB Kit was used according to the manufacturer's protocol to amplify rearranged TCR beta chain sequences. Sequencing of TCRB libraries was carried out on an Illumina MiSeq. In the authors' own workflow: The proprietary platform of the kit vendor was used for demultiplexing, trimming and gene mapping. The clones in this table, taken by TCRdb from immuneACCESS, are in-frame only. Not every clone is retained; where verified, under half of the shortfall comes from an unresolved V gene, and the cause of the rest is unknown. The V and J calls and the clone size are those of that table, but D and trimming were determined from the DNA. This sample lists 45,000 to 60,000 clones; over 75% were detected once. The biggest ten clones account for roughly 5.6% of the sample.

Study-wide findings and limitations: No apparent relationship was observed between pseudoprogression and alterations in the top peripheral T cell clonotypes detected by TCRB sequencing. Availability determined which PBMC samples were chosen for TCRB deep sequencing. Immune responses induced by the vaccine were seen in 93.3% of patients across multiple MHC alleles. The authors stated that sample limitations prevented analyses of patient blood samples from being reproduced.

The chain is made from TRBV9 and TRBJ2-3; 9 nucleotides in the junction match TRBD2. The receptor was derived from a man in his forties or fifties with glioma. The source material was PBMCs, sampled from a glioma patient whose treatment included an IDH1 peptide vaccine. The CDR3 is CASSPTSGYTDTQYF. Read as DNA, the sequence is TGTGCCAGCAGCCCGACTAGCGGCTACACAGATACGCAGTATTTT.